This T cell receptor beta chain comes out of a study of CXCR3-negative and CXCR3-positive naive CD8 T cells. Study at large: The libraries together contributed some 140 million TRB reads, each supplying about 1.5 +/- 0.3 million. Study-wide findings and caveats: Between one naive subset and the other, surface CD5 was comparable, and TCR strength was inferred from TRB CDR3 properties. Relative to memory CD8+ cells, whose diversity was much lower, both naive subsets had comparably high diversity. A higher hydrophobicity marked the TRB CDR3s of CXCR3-positive naive cells versus CXCR3-negative naive cells. Naive cells, whether CXCR3-negative or CXCR3-positive, had similar TRBV-TRBJ usage, while memory cells differed.

Germline CDR1 and CDR2: SQVTM and ANQGSEA. The CDR3 is 13 residues long. As concerns this clonotype: Antigen: not known.

Libraries of TRB cDNA were made by 5' RACE and carried UMIs. One entry per CDR3 protein, without DNA, is what TCRdb gives after re-calling the 5' RACE reads. The sample has around 88,000 distinct CDR3 sequences; the top ten hold 0.7% to 1%. The origin of this receptor is a human donor in good health. Some clones in this sample may be carry-over from other donors' samples. The material sequenced was naive CXCR3+ CD8+ T cells from blood. Subset specified: CD45RO-CCR7+CD27+CD95- naive CD8+ T cells expressing CXCR3 (TNR3+). The chain employs TRBV29-1 and TRBJ2-5; the TCRdb call, TRBD1, lacks DNA for checking. This CDR3 is CSVIDSDQETQYF.